This TCR beta chain was retrieved from a study of neurological immune-mediated disorders. The study, taken as a whole, reports: The most TCR clonal expansion was seen in HTLV-1-associated myelopathy, whereas the least was seen in multiple sclerosis, below the level in healthy controls. The absence of shared CDR3 amino acid sequences among expanded clones across subjects suggests private repertoires in all groups.

As concerns this clonotype: The antigen is unknown. One end of the junction does not line up with germline, which may come from a read error.

The length of the CDR3 is 15 residues. Germline CDR1 SGHRS, CDR2 YFSETQ. The making of cDNA relied on 5'RACE with 10-nucleotide random UMIs. TCRdb fed the 5' RACE reads into MiXCR, producing one record per CDR3 protein. The top ten clones hold around 4.3% of a sample with 71,000 or so distinct CDR3 sequences, about an eighth of them seen once. The time point was: longitudinal time-point 1 (baseline). The rearrangement uses TRBV5-1 and TRBJ2-7, with a possible D match to TRBD1 (5 bases). The TCR was taken from a female donor with HTLV-1-associated myelopathy (HAM/TSP). The sample consisted of PBMCs. The CDR3 DNA follows: TGCGCCAGCAGCCTGCTAGACAGTGTCACCTACGAGCAGTACTTT. Translated: CASSLLDSVTYEQYF.